These 31 T cell receptor beta chains were sequenced from one sample in a study of OX40 agonist ivuxolimab in advanced cancers. Sequencing used immunoSEQ multiplex PCR; TCRdb keeps in-frame clones, though not all of them. The profile shows around 69,000 clones, more than 75% of them singletons. The sequences come from CD4+ or CD8+ T cells sorted from blood, collected in a trial of the OX40 agonist ivuxolimab. These receptors were collected from an adult with an advanced solid tumor such as melanoma, head and neck, liver or kidney cancer.

The J gene is TRBJ1-1, the V gene TRBV30; D is undetermined. V dropped 0 bases and J dropped 1 base, with 9 bases sitting between them. Germline assignment: CDR1 GTSNPN and CDR2 SVGIG (reference sequence). The CDR3 extends over 14 amino acids. CDR3 bases: TGTGCCTGGAGTGTACTTGGAGGGAACACTGAAGCTTTCTTT. Residues: CAWSVLGGNTEAFF.

The gene calls are TRBV19 and TRBJ2-3; TRBD2 matches 10 bases. The CDR3 runs 16 residues. With V trimmed by 5 bases and J by 4 bases, 9 bases remained unmatched. CDR1 and CDR2 from the germline V gene are LNHDA and SQIVND (reference sequence). CDR3 in amino acids: CASSAQRGGPADTQYF. DNA for the CDR3: TGTGCCAGTAGTGCCCAGCGGGGGGGACCGGCAGATACGCAGTATTTT.

This chain joins TRBV7-2 and TRBJ2-1; 11 nucleotides align to TRBD2. The germline CDR1 and CDR2 sequences are SGHTA and FQGNSA. The length of the CDR3 is 15 residues. J was trimmed by 4 bases and V by 5 bases; bases with no gene match: 4. As DNA, the CDR3 is TGTGCCAGCAGCCCACTAGCGGGGGCTTACAATGAGCAGTTCTTC. Its protein product is CASSPLAGAYNEQFF.

The V gene is TRBV7-9, the J gene TRBJ2-6, with D possibly matching TRBD2 (5 bases). With 6 bases removed from V and 1 base from J, the gap between germline ends came to 10 bases. The germline V gene has CDR1 SEHNR and CDR2 FQNEAQ (reference sequence). This CDR3 is built from 15 residues. CDR3: CASRKSGSGANVLTF. In DNA form, the CDR3 reads TGTGCCAGCAGGAAGTCGGGGTCTGGGGCCAACGTCCTGACTTTC.

This chain connects TRBV19 to TRBJ1-3; 9 bases map to TRBD1. CDR1 and CDR2 from the germline V gene are LNHDA and SQIVND (reference sequence). CDR3 length: 16 amino acids. Trimming cost V 7 bases and J 1 base; bases outside gene matches: 8. The CDR3 nucleotides read TGTGCCAGTATGGGACAGGGACGATTTTCTGGAAACACCATATATTTT. Translated, it gives CASMGQGRFSGNTIYF.

The gene calls are TRBV5-6 and TRBJ2-2; maybe TRBD1 (6 bases). From germline, CDR1 is SGHDT and CDR2 YYEEEE. This CDR3 is built from 15 residues. Trimming took 0 bases from V and 8 from J, leaving 14 bases between them. The CDR3 sequence: CASSLGQVVSGELFF. CDR3 nucleotide sequence: TGTGCCAGCAGCTTGGGACAGGTTGTTTCGGGGGAGCTGTTTTTT. The complete variable domain, with remaining parts taken from reference TRBV5-6 and TRBJ2-2, reads DAGVTQSPTHLIKTRGQQVTLRCSPKSGHDTVSWYQQALGQGPQFIFQYYEEEERQRGNFPDRFSGHQFPNYSSELNVNALLLGDSALYLCASSLGQVVSGELFFGEGSRLTVL.

The rearrangement joins TRBV12-5 to TRBJ2-1, with TRBD2 matching 8 bases. The germline gives CDR1 LGHNT, CDR2 FRNRAP. CDR3 size: 13 residues. Trimming at V came to 5 bases and at J to 9 bases, leaving 6 bases not matched to a gene. CDR3 region: CASGPRTSLEQFF. The DNA of the CDR3 is TGTGCTAGTGGTCCCAGGACTAGCCTTGAGCAGTTCTTC.

The chain recombines TRBV19 with TRBJ2-5; D is perhaps TRBD2 (6 bases). Germline-derived CDR1 and CDR2 are LNHDA and SQIVND (reference sequence). The CDR3 length is 13 residues. The V gene lost 10 bases and the J gene lost 3 bases, with 15 bases spanning the gap. CDR3 region: CATHSWGEETQYF. CDR3 nucleotide sequence: TGTGCCACTCATAGTTGGGGGGAAGAGACCCAGTACTTC.

This chain joins TRBV7-9 and TRBJ1-5; no definite D call. CDR1 is SEHNR, CDR2 FQNEAQ, per germline (reference sequence). V gave up 1 base and J gave up 4 bases, with 8 bases separating them. The CDR3 has 14 amino acids. CDR3 in amino acids: CASSLDLGNQPQHF. CDR3 nucleotide sequence: TGTGCCAGCAGCTTAGACCTTGGGAATCAGCCCCAGCATTTT.

V usage is TRBV7-2 and J usage is TRBJ2-2; the match to TRBD1 covers 10 bases. The germline gives CDR1 SGHTA, CDR2 FQGNSA. The V segment lost 1 base and the J segment 9 bases; nucleotides outside the gene matches: 11. The CDR3 is 17 amino acids. The CDR3 DNA reads TGTGCCAGCAGCTTAGGAGGGGGACAGGGGTTCGTCCGGGAGCTGTTTTTT. Protein sequence: CASSLGGGQGFVRELFF.

The V and J genes are TRBV5-1 and TRBJ2-5; D may be TRBD1 or TRBD2 (5 bases each). Germline CDR1 is SGHRS and CDR2 is YFSETQ. V shed 3 bases and J shed 4 bases, with 16 bases lying between them. There are 15 residues in the CDR3. The CDR3 DNA reads as TGCGCCAGCAGCTCCGACTCAATGAGGGGAGAGACCCAGTACTTC. It yields the protein CASSSDSMRGETQYF.

The chain combines TRBV29-1 with TRBJ1-1; a possible D gene is TRBD1 (5 bases). Germline CDR1 and CDR2: SQVTM and ANQGSEA. V was clipped by 7 bases and J by 4 bases, with 13 bases between them. This CDR3 has 12 residues. The CDR3 sequence is CSAGGGVTEAFF. CDR3 DNA: TGCAGCGCCGGCGGGGGGGTCACTGAAGCTTTCTTT.

The chain carries TRBV5-1 and TRBJ1-6; D not resolved. CDR3 length equals 15 residues. Germline CDR1 SGHRS, CDR2 YFSETQ. V lost 1 base and J lost 6, with 11 bases in between. The CDR3 here is CASSLSLSVNSPLHF. The CDR3 DNA sequence: TGCGCCAGCAGCTTGTCTTTGAGTGTTAATTCACCCCTCCACTTT.

The chain joins TRBV18 to TRBJ2-2; TRBD2 might be the D (6 bases). The CDR3 runs 17 residues. Germline V gene data show CDR1 as KGHSH and CDR2 as LQKENI. Between the trimmed V and J ends, which lost 2 bases and 4 bases, there was a span of 17 bases. This CDR3 is CASSPSISGSGTGELFF. As DNA, the CDR3 is TGTGCCAGCTCACCAAGCATTAGCGGCTCGGGCACCGGGGAGCTGTTTTTT.

This sequence joins TRBV5-4 and TRBJ1-5; 7 nucleotides agree with TRBD1. The CDR3 contains 17 residues. V was pared by 1 base and J by 0 bases, with 7 bases of the junction left unmatched. From germline, CDR1 is SGHNT and CDR2 YYREEE (reference sequence). The CDR3 DNA is TGTGCCAGCAGCTTGTGGCAGGGGGTAAATAGCAATCAGCCCCAGCATTTT. As protein: CASSLWQGVNSNQPQHF.

The CDR3 region is CASSHEPTVDTEAFF. CDR3 nucleotides: TGTGCCAGCAGTCACGAGCCCACTGTCGACACTGAAGCTTTCTTT. This chain joins TRBV6-5 and TRBJ1-1, with unresolved D. CDR3 length: 15 residues. Trimming cost V 5 bases and J 3 bases, with 16 bases left between them. Germline V gives CDR1 MNHEY, CDR2 SVGAGI.

The chain couples TRBV28 to TRBJ1-5; TRBD1 is a possible D gene (6 bases). CDR1 MDHEN and CDR2 SYDVKM come from the germline V gene. The CDR3 loop spans 14 amino acids. V was pared by 6 bases and J by 5 bases, with 14 bases between. The CDR3 is CASRRNRVDQPQHF. CDR3 bases: TGTGCCAGCAGACGGAACAGGGTCGATCAGCCCCAGCATTTT.

This chain joins TRBV28 and TRBJ1-3; no firm D call. The CDR3 totals 17 residues. The V and J ends lost 3 bases and 2 bases respectively, with 17 bases between them. Germline V CDR1 and CDR2: MDHEN, SYDVKM. CDR3 nucleotide sequence: TGTGCCAGCAGTTTTTCACAGTCGAAGGTACCTGGAAACACCATATATTTT. Protein sequence: CASSFSQSKVPGNTIYF. Complete variable domain (other parts from reference TRBV28 and TRBJ1-3): DVKVTQSSRYLVKRTGEKVFLECVQDMDHENMFWYRQDPGLGLRLIYFSYDVKMKEKGDIPEGYSVSREKKERFSLILESASTNQTSMYLCASSFSQSKVPGNTIYFGEGSWLTVV.

This clone was detected only once. This chain links TRBV6-4 with TRBJ2-4; D gene uncertain. Between the trimmed V and J ends, which lost 5 bases and 5 bases, there was a span of 13 bases. The CDR3 consists of 14 residues. Germline CDR1 MRHNA, CDR2 SNTAGT. DNA of the CDR3: TGTGCCAGCAGTCCAGACGGAAAACAAAACATTCAGTACTTC. This codes for CASSPDGKQNIQYF.

This sequence joins TRBV5-1 and TRBJ2-5; tentative D call: TRBD2 (6 bases). CDR1 and CDR2 (germline): SGHRS, YFSETQ. CDR3 length: 14 amino acids. Trimming removed 3 bases from V and 3 bases from J, with 12 bases in between. This CDR3 is CASSSGTDKETQYF. The CDR3 DNA sequence: TGCGCCAGCAGCTCCGGGACTGATAAAGAGACCCAGTACTTC.

J is TRBJ1-2 and V is TRBV27, with D perhaps matching TRBD1 (6 bases). Germline lookup yields CDR1 MNHEY and CDR2 SMNVEV (reference sequence). The CDR3 totals 13 residues. Trimming removed 6 bases at V and 7 bases at J, with 15 bases between. The CDR3 sequence: CASRIQGAGGYTF. The CDR3 DNA reads as TGTGCCAGCAGGATACAGGGAGCAGGTGGCTACACCTTC.

The CDR3 reads CSVGQGGDTQYF. The CDR3 nucleotides read TGCAGCGTGGGACAGGGGGGAGATACGCAGTATTTT. The chain combines TRBV29-1 with TRBJ2-3; the match to TRBD1 covers 11 bases. CDR3 size: 12 residues. Losses at the gene ends were 6 bases for V and 5 bases for J; bases not matched to a gene: 1. Germline assignment: CDR1 SQVTM and CDR2 ANQGSEA.

The chain combines TRBV9 with TRBJ2-3, with TRBD2 matching 10 bases. The CDR3 contains 16 residues. Trimming took 4 bases from V and 4 from J; bases not matched to a gene: 9. Germline V gene data show CDR1 as SGDLS and CDR2 as YYNGEE. Here the CDR3 DNA reads TGTGCCAGCAGCCCTCCAGCGGGGGGGCGTGCAGATACGCAGTATTTT. Its translation: CASSPPAGGRADTQYF.

This clone occurred a few times. V usage is TRBV10-3 and J usage is TRBJ1-1; 8 nucleotides align to TRBD1. Germline trimming cut 6 bases from V and 1 base from J; bases unmatched to any gene: 7. The germline CDR1 and CDR2 sequences are ENHRY and SYGVKD. This CDR3 has 15 amino acids. In DNA form, the CDR3 reads TGTGCCATCAGCGGACAGGGTCTAACGAACACTGAAGCTTTCTTT. Its protein product is CAISGQGLTNTEAFF.

Concerning this clone itself: Other DNA sequences of this sample code for an identical CDR3. The chain recombines TRBV27 with TRBJ2-6; no reliable D call. Looked up from germline, CDR1 is MNHEY and CDR2 is SMNVEV (reference sequence). Trimming removed 6 bases at V and 4 bases at J, with 7 bases between. This CDR3 has 13 residues. The DNA for the CDR3 is TGTGCCAGCAGCCGTTCGGGGGCCAACGTCCTGACTTTC. Its protein product is CASSRSGANVLTF.

The V gene is TRBV19, the J gene TRBJ1-2, with 9 bases matching TRBD1. The germline CDR1 and CDR2 sequences are LNHDA and SQIVND (reference sequence). This CDR3 contains 14 residues. Unmatched junction bases numbered 6, after V lost 4 bases and J lost 6 bases. CDR3 sequence reads: CASSTSGQGNGYTF. Here the CDR3 DNA reads TGTGCCAGTAGTACGTCGGGACAGGGAAATGGCTACACCTTC.

This clone was observed a single time. The chain combines TRBV12-5 with TRBJ2-2; D ambiguous. CDR3 length equals 13 residues. V lost 1 base to trimming and J lost 3 bases, with 3 bases between them. CDR1 and CDR2 (germline): LGHNT, FRNRAP. In DNA, the CDR3 is TGTGCTAGTGGTTTGGGGGACACCGGGGAGCTGTTTTTT. This gives the protein CASGLGDTGELFF. The whole variable domain, remainder taken from reference TRBV12-5 and TRBJ2-2, is DARVTQTPRHKVTEMGQEVTMRCQPILGHNTVFWYRQTMMQGLELLAYFRNRAPLDDSGMPKDRFSAEMPDATLATLKIQPSEPRDSAVYFCASGLGDTGELFFGEGSRLTVL.

The chain joins TRBV19 to TRBJ1-2; weak D call: TRBD1 (5 bases). Trimming stripped 2 bases from V and 8 bases from J, with 15 bases between. This CDR3 comprises 14 residues. CDR1 is LNHDA, CDR2 SQIVND, per germline (reference sequence). CDR3 sequence (DNA): TGTGCCAGTAGTATACCGGGTCCCCGGGGCGGCTACACCTTC. This sequence encodes CASSIPGPRGGYTF. Full variable domain (remainder filled in from reference TRBV19 and TRBJ1-2): DGGITQSPKYLFRKEGQNVTLSCEQNLNHDAMYWYRQDPGQGLRLIYYSQIVNDFQKGDIAEGYSVSREKKESFPLTVTSAQKNPTAFYLCASSIPGPRGGYTFGSGTRLTVV.

This clone was seen only once. This chain uses TRBV28 with TRBJ2-7; 9 bases match TRBD1. The germline CDR1 and CDR2 sequences are MDHEN and SYDVKM. V trimming: 5 bases; J trimming: 7 bases; junction bases outside the gene matches: 6. The CDR3 loop spans 13 amino acids. In DNA, the CDR3 is TGTGCCAGCAGTCCCGGACAGGGGAGAGAGCAGTACTTC. Translated: CASSPGQGREQYF.

This clone was seen a few times. The chain joins TRBV7-2 to TRBJ1-3; 7 bases agree with TRBD1. CDR1 and CDR2 from the germline V gene are SGHTA and FQGNSA. The CDR3 runs to 14 residues. J lost 2 bases, V lost 6 bases, and 4 bases had no gene match. CDR3 protein: CASRSGQPGNTIYF. DNA of the CDR3: TGTGCCAGCAGGTCGGGACAGCCTGGAAACACCATATATTTT.

V and J are TRBV7-8 and TRBJ2-7, with 10 bases identical to TRBD2. Germline V gene data show CDR1 as SGHVS and CDR2 as FQNEAQ. V gave up 5 bases and J gave up 0 bases; unmatched junction bases: 7. CDR3 length: 16 residues. The CDR3 coding sequence is TGTGCCAGCAGCGCCCGGCTAGCGGGGGCCTCCTACGAGCAGTACGTC. Translated: CASSARLAGASYEQYV.